This T cell receptor (beta chain) was captured in a study of CD8+CD57+ T cells in acquired aplastic anemia. Study-level background: Sorted cells (CD4+ and CD8+) yielded DNA amounts that averaged about 3.1 ug. The study, taken as a whole, reports: For CD8+ Simpson's diversity, patients and controls showed no significant difference.

Genomic DNA acted as the template from which TCR beta VDJ combination and CDR3 sequence profiling were carried out. TCRdb independently ran MiXCR on the reads; one entry per CDR3 protein. The repertoire holds fewer than 200,000 distinct CDR3 sequences, with 48% as singletons. CD8+CD57+ cell expansion, shown by flow cytometry, had occurred in the patients selected for sequencing. This clonotype appeared many times. What it recognizes is unknown. V lost 0 bases to trimming and J lost 4 bases, with 10 bases between them. From germline, CDR1 is SGDLS and CDR2 YYNGEE. The CDR3 covers 15 residues. Sample: sorted CD4+, CD8+, or CD8+CD57+ T cells (not recorded which) from PBMCs. This sequence joins TRBV9 and TRBJ2-2; a possible D gene is TRBD1 (6 bases). The clonotype was recovered from a human donor with aplastic anemia. The CDR3 here is CASSVGVGGTGELFF. CDR3 bases: TGTGCCAGCAGCGTAGGGGTAGGGGGCACCGGGGAGCTGTTTTTT. The whole variable domain, filled in from reference TRBV9 and TRBJ2-2, reads DSGVTQTPKHLITATGQRVTLRCSPRSGDLSVYWYQQSLDQGLQFLIQYYNGEERAKGNILERFSAQQFPDLHSELNLSSLELGDSALYFCASSVGVGGTGELFFGEGSRLTVL.